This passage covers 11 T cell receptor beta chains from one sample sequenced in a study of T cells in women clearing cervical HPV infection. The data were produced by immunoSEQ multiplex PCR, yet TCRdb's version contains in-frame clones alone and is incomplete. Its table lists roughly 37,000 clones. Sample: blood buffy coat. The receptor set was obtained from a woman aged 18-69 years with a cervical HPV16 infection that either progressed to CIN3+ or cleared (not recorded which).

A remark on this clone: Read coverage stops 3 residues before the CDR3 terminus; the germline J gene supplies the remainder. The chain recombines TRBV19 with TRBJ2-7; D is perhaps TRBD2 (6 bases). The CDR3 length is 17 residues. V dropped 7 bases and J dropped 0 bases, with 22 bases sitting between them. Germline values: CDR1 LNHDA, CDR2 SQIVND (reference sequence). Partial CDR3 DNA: TGTGCCAGTACTCGGTCACTCTCGCCGGGGGACTCCTACGAG. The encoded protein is CASTRSLSPGDSYE. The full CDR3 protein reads CASTRSLSPGDSYEQYF.

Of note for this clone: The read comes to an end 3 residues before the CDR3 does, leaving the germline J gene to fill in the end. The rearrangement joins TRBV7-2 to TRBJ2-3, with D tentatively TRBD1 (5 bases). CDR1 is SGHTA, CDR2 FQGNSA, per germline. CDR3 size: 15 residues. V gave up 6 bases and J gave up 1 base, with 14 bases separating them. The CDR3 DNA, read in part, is TGTGCCAGCAGTCGTCAGGGATTTGGCACAGATACG. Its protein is CASSRQGFGTDT. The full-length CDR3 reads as CASSRQGFGTDTQYF.

CDR3 amino acids: CASSLVAGDNQPQHF. The part of the CDR3 DNA that was read is TGCGCCAGCAGCTTGGTGGCAGGGGACAATCAGCCC. The gene calls are TRBV5-1 and TRBJ1-5; possible D gene TRBD1, 6 bases. The read gets to within 3 residues of the CDR3 end, and the germline J gene fills in the rest. Between the trimmed V and J ends, which lost 0 bases and 3 bases, there was a span of 10 bases. Germline-derived CDR1 and CDR2 are SGHRS and YFSETQ. This CDR3 has 15 amino acids.

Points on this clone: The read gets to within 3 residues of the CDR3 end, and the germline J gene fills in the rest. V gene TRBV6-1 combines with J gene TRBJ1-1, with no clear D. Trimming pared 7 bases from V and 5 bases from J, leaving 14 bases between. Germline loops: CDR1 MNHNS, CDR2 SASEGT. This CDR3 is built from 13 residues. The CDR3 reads CASIDITVTEAFF. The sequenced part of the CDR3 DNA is TGTGCCAGCATTGACATCACAGTAACTGAA.

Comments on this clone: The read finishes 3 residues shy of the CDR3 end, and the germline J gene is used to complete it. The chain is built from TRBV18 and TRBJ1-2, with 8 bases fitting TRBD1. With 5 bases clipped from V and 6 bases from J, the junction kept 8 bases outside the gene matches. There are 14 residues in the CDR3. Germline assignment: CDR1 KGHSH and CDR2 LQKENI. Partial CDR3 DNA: TGTGCCAGCTCATCAGGACAGGGTATCGATGGC. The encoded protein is CASSSGQGIDG. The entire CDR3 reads CASSSGQGIDGYTF.

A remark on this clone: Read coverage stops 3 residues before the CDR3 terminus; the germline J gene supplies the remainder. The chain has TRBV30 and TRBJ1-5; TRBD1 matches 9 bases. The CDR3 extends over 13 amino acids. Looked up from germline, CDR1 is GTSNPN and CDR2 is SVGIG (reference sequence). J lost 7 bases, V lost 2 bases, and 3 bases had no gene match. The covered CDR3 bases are TGTGCCTGGAGTTCGGACAGGGGCCAGCCC. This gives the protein CAWSSDRGQP. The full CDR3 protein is CAWSSDRGQPQHF.

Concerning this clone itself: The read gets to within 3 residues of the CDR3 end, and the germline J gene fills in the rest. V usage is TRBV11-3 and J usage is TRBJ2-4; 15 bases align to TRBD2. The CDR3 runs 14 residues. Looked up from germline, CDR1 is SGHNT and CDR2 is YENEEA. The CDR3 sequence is CASSSGLAGGPQYF. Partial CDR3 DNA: TGTGCCAGCAGCTCCGGACTAGCGGGGGGGCCT.

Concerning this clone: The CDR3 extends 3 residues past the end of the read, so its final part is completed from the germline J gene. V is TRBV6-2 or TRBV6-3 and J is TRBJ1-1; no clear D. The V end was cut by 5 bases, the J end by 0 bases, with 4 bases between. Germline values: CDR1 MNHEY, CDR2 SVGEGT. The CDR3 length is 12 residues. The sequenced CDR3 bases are TGTGCCAGCAGTGTATTGAACACTGAA. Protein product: CASSVLNTE. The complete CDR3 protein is CASSVLNTEAFF.

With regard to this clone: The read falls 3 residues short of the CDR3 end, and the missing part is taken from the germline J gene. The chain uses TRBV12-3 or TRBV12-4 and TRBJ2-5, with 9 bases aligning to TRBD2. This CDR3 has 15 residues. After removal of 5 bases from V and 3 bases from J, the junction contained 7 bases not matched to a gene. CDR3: CASSQTSGWKETQYF. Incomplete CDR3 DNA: TGTGCCAGCAGTCAAACTAGCGGGTGGAAAGAGACC.

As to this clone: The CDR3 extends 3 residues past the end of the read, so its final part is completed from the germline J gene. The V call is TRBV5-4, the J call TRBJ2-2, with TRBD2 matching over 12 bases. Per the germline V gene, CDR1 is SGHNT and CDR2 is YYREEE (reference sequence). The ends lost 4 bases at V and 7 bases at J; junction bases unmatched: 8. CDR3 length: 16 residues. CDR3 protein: CASSALAGGRYGELFF. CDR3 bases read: TGTGCCAGCAGCGCGCTAGCGGGGGGGCGGTACGGGGAG.

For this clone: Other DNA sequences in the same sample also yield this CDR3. CDR3 DNA (partial): TGTGCCAGCAGCGGAGGCGGGCGGACAGGGGGCGGCTACGAG. Protein sequence: CASSGGGRTGGGYE. In full, the CDR3 reads CASSGGGRTGGGYEQYF. The J gene is TRBJ2-7, the V gene TRBV6-2 or TRBV6-3; 11 positions agree with TRBD1. The read halts 3 residues ahead of the CDR3 end, with the missing end drawn from the germline J gene. CDR1 is MNHEY, CDR2 SVGEGT, per germline. This CDR3 spans 17 amino acids. V lost 6 bases and J lost 3; bases outside the gene matches: 13.